The next 2 T cell receptor beta chains were all read from a single sample in a study of vaccination and CD4 T cells after COVID-19. The treatment is: roughly ten-day PBMC culture with coronavirus spike peptide pools or control peptides (ViraFEST assay). Sequenced with the Oncomine TCR Beta short-read assay was DNA taken from cultured CD4+ T cells. TCRdb analysed the PCR reads with MiXCR anew, one entry per CDR3 protein. The sample records about 17,000 distinct CDR3 sequences, around 58% being singletons. These receptors are not linked to any known antigen. Sequences were obtained from CD4+ T cells from blood, cultured in vitro. Every receptor here comes from a human donor who had recovered from COVID-19.

The chain carries TRBV24-1 and TRBJ2-3, with 10 positions matching TRBD1. The CDR3 sequence is 16 residues long. Germline V gene sequence: CDR1 KGHDR, CDR2 SFDVKD. J was trimmed by 2 bases and V by 0 bases; bases with no gene match: 1. The CDR3 region has the DNA TGTGCCACCAGTGATTTGGGGACAGGGGCCACAGATACGCAGTATTTT. Translation: CATSDLGTGATDTQYF.

This clonotype was detected only a few times. The V call is TRBV5-1, the J call TRBJ1-1; 7 bases fit TRBD1. V gave up 2 bases and J gave up 3 bases; unmatched junction bases: 4. The germline gives CDR1 SGHRS, CDR2 YFSETQ. The CDR3 is 14 residues long. CDR3 coding DNA: TGCGCCAGCAGCTTACAGGGGAGTGACACTGAAGCTTTCTTT. Protein product: CASSLQGSDTEAFF. Variable domain in full (rest from reference TRBV5-1 and TRBJ1-1): KAGVTQTPRYLIKTRGQQVTLSCSPISGHRSVSWYQQTPGQGLQFLFEYFSETQRNKGNFPGRFSGRQFSNSRSEMNVSTLELGDSALYLCASSLQGSDTEAFFGQGTRLTVV.